This TCR beta chain was sequenced for a study of T cell repertoires in cytomegalovirus infection. Study as a whole: Carrying CMV and the relevant HLA type showed in public TCR beta signatures. Findings and caveats of the study: Accumulated public TCR beta family frequency recognized individuals carrying CMV together with the relevant HLA. What dominated the ex vivo response were HLA-C-restricted CMV-specific TCR beta clonotypes.

TCRdb re-analysed the reads in MiXCR, keeping a single row per CDR3 protein. The table lists 180,000 or so distinct CDR3 sequences, about a sixth of them singletons, with under 30% in the top ten. The sample holds a few counts of this clonotype. Its antigen is still unknown. This CDR3 spans 14 amino acids. Germline V gene sequence: CDR1 MNHEY, CDR2 SVGEGT. V trimming: 6 bases; J trimming: 2 bases; junction bases outside the gene matches: 7. The sequenced sample consisted of CD8+ T cells from PBMCs. This clonotype originated in a human donor in good health (CMV status not recorded). Some clones in this sample may be carry-over from other donors' samples. The V call is TRBV6-2 or TRBV6-3, the J call TRBJ2-7; 7 bases are shared with TRBD1. CDR3 bases: TGTGCCAGCAGAGGGACAGCGTCCGCCTACGAGCAGTACTTC. Translated, it gives CASRGTASAYEQYF.